This TCR beta chain appears in the sequencing data of a study of blood T cell repertoires in COVID-19. V lost 2 bases and J 8 bases, leaving 10 bases between the germline ends. Germline V gene lookup returns CDR1 WNHNN and CDR2 SYGVQD (reference sequence). The CDR3 has 13 residues. Produced via immunoSEQ multiplex PCR; TCRdb's table is partial and in-frame only. Among approximately 140,000 clones listed, about 86% were seen once. The chain employs TRBV10-1 and TRBJ1-5; no reliable D call. Sequenced material: PBMCs or T cells enriched from blood (not recorded which). The clonotype originates from a man aged 40-49 years with acute COVID-19. The CDR3 nucleotides read TGCGCCAGCAGTGAGGGAAGACAAGAGCCCCAGCATTTT. It translates to CASSEGRQEPQHF.